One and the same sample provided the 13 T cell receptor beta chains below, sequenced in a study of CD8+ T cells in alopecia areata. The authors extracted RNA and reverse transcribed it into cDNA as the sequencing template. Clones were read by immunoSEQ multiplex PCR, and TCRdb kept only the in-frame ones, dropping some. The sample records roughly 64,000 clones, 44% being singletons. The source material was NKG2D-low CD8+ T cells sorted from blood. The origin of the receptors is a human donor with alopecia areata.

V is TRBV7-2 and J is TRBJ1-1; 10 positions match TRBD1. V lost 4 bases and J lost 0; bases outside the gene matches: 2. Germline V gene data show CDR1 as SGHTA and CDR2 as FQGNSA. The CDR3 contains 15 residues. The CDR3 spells CASSWGQGLNTEAFF. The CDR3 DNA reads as TGTGCCAGCAGCTGGGGACAGGGGTTGAACACTGAAGCTTTCTTT.

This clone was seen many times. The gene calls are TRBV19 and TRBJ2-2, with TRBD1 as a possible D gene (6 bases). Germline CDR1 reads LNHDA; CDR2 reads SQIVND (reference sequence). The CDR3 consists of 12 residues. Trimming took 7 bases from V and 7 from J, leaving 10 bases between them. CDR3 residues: CASTQGVGELFF. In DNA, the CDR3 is TGTGCCAGTACACAGGGAGTCGGGGAGCTGTTTTTT.

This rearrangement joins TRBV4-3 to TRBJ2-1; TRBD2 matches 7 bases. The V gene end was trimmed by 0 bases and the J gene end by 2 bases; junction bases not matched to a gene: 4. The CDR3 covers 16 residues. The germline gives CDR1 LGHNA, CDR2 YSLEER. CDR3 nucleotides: TGCGCCAGCAGCCAAGAATCTAGCGGAGCCTACAATGAGCAGTTCTTC. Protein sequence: CASSQESSGAYNEQFF.

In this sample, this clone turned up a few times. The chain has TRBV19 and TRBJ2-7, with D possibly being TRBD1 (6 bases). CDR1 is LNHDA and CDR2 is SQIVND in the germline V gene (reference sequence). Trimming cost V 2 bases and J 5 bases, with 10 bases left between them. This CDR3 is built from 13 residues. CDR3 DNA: TGTGCCAGTAGTATAATTTCAGGGGACGAGCAGTACTTC. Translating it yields CASSIISGDEQYF. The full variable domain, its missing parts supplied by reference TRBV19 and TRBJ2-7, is DGGITQSPKYLFRKEGQNVTLSCEQNLNHDAMYWYRQDPGQGLRLIYYSQIVNDFQKGDIAEGYSVSREKKESFPLTVTSAQKNPTAFYLCASSIISGDEQYFGPGTRLTVT.

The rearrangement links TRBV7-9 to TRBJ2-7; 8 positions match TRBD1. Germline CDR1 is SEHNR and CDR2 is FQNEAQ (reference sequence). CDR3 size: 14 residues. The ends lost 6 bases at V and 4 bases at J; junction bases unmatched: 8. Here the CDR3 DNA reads TGTGCCAGCAGTCCTAGGACAGGGATGTACGAGCAGTACTTC. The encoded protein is CASSPRTGMYEQYF.

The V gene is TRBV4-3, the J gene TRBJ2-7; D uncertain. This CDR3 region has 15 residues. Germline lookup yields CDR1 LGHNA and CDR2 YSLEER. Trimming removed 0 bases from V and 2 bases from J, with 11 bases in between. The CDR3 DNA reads TGCGCCAGCAGCCAAGATCGGGCGGCACCCTACGAGCAGTACTTC. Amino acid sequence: CASSQDRAAPYEQYF.

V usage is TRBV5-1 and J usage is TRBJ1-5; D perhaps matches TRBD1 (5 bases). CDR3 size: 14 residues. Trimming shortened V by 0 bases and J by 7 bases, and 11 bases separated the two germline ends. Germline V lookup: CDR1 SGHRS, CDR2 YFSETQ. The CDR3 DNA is TGCGCCAGCAGCTTGGACCAGGGAGAACAGCCCCAGCATTTT. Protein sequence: CASSLDQGEQPQHF.

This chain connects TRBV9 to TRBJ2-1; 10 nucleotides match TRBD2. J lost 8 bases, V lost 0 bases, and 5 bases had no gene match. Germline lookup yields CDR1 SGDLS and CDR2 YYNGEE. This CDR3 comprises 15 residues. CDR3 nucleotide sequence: TGTGCCAGCAGCGTAGAGACTAGCGGGTACCATGAGCAGTTCTTC. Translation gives CASSVETSGYHEQFF.

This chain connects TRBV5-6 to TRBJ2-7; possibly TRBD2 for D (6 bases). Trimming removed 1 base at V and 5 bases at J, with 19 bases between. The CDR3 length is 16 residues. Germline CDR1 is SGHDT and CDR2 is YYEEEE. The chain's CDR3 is CASSLFRGKGLNEQYF. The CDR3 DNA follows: TGTGCCAGCAGCTTGTTCCGGGGGAAGGGTTTAAACGAGCAGTACTTC.

Here the CDR3 reads CSVERGEGTDTQYF. The DNA of the CDR3 is TGCAGCGTTGAGCGGGGGGAAGGGACAGATACGCAGTATTTT. The genes are TRBV29-1 and TRBJ2-3, with 8 positions matching TRBD2. CDR3 length: 14 amino acids. From germline, CDR1 is SQVTM and CDR2 ANQGSEA. Unmatched junction bases numbered 5, after V lost 3 bases and J lost 3 bases.

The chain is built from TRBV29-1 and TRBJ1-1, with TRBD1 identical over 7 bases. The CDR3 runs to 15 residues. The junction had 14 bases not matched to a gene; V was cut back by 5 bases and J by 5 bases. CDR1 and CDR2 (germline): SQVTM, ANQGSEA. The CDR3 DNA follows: TGCAGCGTTTTAGTTCCTAGGGGGCGGTGGACTGAAGCTTTCTTT. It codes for CSVLVPRGRWTEAFF.

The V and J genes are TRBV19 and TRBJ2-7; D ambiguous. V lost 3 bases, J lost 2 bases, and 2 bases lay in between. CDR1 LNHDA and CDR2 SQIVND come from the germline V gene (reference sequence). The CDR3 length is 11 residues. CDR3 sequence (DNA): TGTGCCAGTAGTATGGCCTACGAGCAGTACTTC. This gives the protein CASSMAYEQYF.

The CDR3 bases are TGTGCCATCAGTGAGGTAGGGGGCAATCAGCCCCAGCATTTT. It encodes CAISEVGGNQPQHF. The chain couples TRBV10-3 to TRBJ1-5; D is possibly TRBD1 (5 bases). Trimming removed 2 bases from V and 2 bases from J, with 7 bases in between. From germline, CDR1 is ENHRY and CDR2 SYGVKD. There are 14 residues in the CDR3.